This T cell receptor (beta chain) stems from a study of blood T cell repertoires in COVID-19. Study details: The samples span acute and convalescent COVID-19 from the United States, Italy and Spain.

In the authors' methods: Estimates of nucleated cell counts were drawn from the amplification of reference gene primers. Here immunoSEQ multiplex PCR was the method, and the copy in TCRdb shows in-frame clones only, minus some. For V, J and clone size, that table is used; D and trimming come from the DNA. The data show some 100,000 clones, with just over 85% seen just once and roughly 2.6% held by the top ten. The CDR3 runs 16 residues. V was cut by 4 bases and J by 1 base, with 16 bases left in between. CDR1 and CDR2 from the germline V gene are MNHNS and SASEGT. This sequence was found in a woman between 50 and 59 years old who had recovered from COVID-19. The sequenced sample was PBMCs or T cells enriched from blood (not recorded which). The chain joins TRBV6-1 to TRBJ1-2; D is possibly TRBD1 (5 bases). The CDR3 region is CASSGLRGPLNYGYTF. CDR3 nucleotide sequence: TGTGCCAGCAGTGGTTTAAGGGGCCCACTTAACTATGGCTACACCTTC.